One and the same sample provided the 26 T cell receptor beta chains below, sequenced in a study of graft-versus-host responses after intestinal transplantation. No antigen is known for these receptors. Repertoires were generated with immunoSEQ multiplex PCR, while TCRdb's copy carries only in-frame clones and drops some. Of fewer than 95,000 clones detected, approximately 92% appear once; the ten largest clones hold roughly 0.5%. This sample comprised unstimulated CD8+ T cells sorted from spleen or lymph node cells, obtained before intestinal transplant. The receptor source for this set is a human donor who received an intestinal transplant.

The CDR3 coding sequence is TGTGCCAGTAGTATGAGCCGGGACAGGAGTTTATATAGCAATCAGCCCCAGCATTTT. Amino acids: CASSMSRDRSLYSNQPQHF. The chain carries TRBV19 and TRBJ1-5; 8 positions agree with TRBD1. V dropped 3 bases and J dropped 0; count of bases not matched to a gene: 13. Germline assignment: CDR1 LNHDA and CDR2 SQIVND (reference sequence). The CDR3 runs 19 residues.

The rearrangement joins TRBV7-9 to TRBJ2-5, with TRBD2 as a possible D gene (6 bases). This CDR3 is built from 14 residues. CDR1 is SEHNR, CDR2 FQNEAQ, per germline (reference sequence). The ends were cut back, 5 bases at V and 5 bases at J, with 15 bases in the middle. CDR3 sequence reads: CASSLRPGRETQYF. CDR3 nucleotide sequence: TGTGCCAGCAGCCTCCGCCCGGGGAGGGAGACCCAGTACTTC.

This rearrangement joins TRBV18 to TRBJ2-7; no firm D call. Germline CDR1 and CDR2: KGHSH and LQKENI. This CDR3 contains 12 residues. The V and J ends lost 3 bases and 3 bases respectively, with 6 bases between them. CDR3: CASSPADYEQYF. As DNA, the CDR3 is TGTGCCAGCTCACCGGCAGACTACGAGCAGTACTTC.

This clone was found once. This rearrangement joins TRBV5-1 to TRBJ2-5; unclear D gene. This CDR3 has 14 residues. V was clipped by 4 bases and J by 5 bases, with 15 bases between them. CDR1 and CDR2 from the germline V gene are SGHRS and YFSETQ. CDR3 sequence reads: CASSLLLSTETQYF. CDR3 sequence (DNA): TGCGCCAGCAGCCTACTACTGAGTACGGAGACCCAGTACTTC.

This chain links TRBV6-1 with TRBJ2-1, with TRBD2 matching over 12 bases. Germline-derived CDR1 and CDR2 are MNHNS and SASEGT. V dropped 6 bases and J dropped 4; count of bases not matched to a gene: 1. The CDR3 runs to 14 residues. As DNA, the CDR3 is TGTGCCAGCAGACTAGCGGGGGGTTACAATGAGCAGTTCTTC. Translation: CASRLAGGYNEQFF.

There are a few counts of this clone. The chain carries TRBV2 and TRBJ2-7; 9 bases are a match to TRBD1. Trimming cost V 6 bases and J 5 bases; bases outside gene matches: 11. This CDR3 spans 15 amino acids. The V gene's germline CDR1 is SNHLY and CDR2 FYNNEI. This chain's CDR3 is CASRLDRDRVHEQYF. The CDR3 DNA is TGTGCCAGCAGACTTGACCGGGACAGGGTCCACGAGCAGTACTTC.

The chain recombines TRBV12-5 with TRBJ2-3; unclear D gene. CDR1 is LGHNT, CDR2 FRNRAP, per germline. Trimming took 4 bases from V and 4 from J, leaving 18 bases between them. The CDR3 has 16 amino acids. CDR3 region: CASGSLVMDLADTQYF. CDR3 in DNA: TGTGCTAGTGGTTCCCTAGTAATGGATTTGGCAGATACGCAGTATTTT.

The chain's CDR3 is CASSQDQVAGLQETQYF. In DNA form, the CDR3 reads TGTGCCAGCAGCCAAGATCAAGTAGCGGGGTTACAAGAGACCCAGTACTTC. The chain employs TRBV4-2 and TRBJ2-5; 8 bases match TRBD2. Germline CDR1 is LGHNA and CDR2 is YNFKEQ. The CDR3 spans 17 residues. Germline trimming cut 0 bases from V and 2 bases from J; bases unmatched to any gene: 8.

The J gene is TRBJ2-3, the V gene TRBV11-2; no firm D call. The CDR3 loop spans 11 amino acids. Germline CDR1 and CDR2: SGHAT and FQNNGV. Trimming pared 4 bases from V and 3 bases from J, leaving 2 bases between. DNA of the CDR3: TGTGCCAGCAGCTCTACAGATACGCAGTATTTT. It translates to CASSSTDTQYF.

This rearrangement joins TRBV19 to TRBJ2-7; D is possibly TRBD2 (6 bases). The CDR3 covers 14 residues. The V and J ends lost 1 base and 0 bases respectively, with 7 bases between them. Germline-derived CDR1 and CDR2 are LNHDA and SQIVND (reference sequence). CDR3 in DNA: TGTGCCAGTAGTATAGCCGGGGGCTCCTACGAGCAGTACTTC. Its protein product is CASSIAGGSYEQYF.

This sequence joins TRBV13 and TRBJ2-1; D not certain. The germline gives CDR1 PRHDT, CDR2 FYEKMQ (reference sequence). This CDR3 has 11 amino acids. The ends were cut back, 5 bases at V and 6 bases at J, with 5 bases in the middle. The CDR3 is CASSASNEQFF. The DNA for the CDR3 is TGTGCCAGCAGCGCGAGCAATGAGCAGTTCTTC.

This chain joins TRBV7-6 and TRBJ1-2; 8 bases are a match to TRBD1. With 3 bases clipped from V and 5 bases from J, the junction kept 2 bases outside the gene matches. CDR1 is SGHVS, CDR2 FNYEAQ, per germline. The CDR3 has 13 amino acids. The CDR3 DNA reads TGTGCCAGCAGCTTCGGGACAGGATATGGCTACACCTTC. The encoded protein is CASSFGTGYGYTF.

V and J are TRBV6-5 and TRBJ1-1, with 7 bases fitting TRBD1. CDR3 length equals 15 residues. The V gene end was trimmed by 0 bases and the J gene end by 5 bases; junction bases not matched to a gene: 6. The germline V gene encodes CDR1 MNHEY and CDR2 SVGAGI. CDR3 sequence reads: CASSYSSTGSTEAFF. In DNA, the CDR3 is TGTGCCAGCAGTTACTCATCGACAGGGTCTACTGAAGCTTTCTTT.

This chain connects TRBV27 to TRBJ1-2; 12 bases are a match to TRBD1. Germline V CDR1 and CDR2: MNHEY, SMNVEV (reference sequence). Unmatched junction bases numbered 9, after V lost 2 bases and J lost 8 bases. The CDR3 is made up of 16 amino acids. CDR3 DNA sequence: TGTGCCAGCAGTTTAACCCCCGGGACAGGGGGCAGGGGCTACACCTTC. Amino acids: CASSLTPGTGGRGYTF.

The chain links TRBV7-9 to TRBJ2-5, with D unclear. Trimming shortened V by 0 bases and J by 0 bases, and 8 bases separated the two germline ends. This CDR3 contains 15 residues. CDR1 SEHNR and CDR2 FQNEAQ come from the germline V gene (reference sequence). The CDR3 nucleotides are TGTGCCAGCAGCTTAGCGACACCTGACCAAGAGACCCAGTACTTC. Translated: CASSLATPDQETQYF.

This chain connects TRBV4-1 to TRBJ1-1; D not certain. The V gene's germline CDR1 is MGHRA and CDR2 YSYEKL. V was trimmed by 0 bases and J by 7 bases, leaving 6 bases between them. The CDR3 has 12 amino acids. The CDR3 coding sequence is TGCGCCAGCAGCCAAGAGAGTGATGAAGCTTTCTTT. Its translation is CASSQESDEAFF.

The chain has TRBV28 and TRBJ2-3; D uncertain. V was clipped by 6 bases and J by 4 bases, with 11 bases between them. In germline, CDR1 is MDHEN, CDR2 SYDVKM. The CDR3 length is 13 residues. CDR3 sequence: CASSPRRADTQYF. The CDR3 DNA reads TGTGCCAGCAGCCCGCGGCGAGCAGATACGCAGTATTTT.

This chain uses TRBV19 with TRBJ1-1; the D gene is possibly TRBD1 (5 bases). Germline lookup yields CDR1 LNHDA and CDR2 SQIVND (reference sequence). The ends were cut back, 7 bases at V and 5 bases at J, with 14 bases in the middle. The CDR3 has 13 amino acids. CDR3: CASMSGGVTEAFF. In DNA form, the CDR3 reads TGTGCCAGTATGAGCGGAGGGGTGACTGAAGCTTTCTTT.

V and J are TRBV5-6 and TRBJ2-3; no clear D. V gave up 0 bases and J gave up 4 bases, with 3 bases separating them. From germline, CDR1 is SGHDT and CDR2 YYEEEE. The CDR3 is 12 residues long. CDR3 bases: TGTGCCAGCAGCTTGGGAGCAGATACGCAGTATTTT. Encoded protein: CASSLGADTQYF.

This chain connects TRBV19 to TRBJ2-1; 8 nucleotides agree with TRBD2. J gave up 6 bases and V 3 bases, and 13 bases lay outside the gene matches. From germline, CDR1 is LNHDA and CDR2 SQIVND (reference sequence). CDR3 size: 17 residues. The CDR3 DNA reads TGTGCCAGTAGTATTTCTAATAGCGGGGAGCTGCCCAATGAGCAGTTCTTC. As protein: CASSISNSGELPNEQFF.

The CDR3 bases are TGTGCCAGTAGTATAGATCTCTTCGGGGGGAACTACTATGGCTACACCTTC. Translated: CASSIDLFGGNYYGYTF. The chain couples TRBV19 to TRBJ1-2; tentative D call: TRBD1 (5 bases). Germline assignment: CDR1 LNHDA and CDR2 SQIVND (reference sequence). Trimming took 0 bases from V and 3 from J, leaving 17 bases between them. This CDR3 contains 17 residues.

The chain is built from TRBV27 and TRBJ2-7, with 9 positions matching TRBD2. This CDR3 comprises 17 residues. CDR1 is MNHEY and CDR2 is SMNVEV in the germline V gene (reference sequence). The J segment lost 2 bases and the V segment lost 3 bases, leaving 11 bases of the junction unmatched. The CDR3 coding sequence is TGTGCCAGCAGTTTTAGTCTAGCGGGACCTACTACCTACGAGCAGTACTTC. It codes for CASSFSLAGPTTYEQYF.

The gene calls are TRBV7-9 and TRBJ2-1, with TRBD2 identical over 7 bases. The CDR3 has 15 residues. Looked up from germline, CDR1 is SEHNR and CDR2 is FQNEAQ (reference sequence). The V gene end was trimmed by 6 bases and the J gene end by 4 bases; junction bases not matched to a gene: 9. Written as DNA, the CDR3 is TGTGCCAGCAGTACCGGGGGGATTCTTTACAATGAGCAGTTCTTC. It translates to CASSTGGILYNEQFF.

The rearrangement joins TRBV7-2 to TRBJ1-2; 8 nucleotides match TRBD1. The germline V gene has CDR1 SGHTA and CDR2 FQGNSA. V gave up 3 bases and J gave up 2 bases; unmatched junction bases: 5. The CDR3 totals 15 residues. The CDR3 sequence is CASSFTGQGNYGYTF. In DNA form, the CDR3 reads TGTGCCAGCAGCTTCACTGGACAGGGAAACTATGGCTACACCTTC. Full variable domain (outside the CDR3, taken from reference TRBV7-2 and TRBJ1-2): GAGVSQSPSNKVTEKGKDVELRCDPISGHTALYWYRQSLGQGLEFLIYFQGNSAPDKSGLPSDRFSAERTGGSVSTLTIQRTQQEDSAVYLCASSFTGQGNYGYTFGSGTRLTVV.

This chain's CDR3 is CASSPGQGGSSPLHF. The CDR3 DNA is TGTGCCAGCTCACCGGGACAGGGGGGAAGTTCACCCCTCCACTTT. This sequence joins TRBV18 and TRBJ1-6; 11 nucleotides line up with TRBD1. The CDR3 has 15 residues. CDR1 and CDR2 from the germline V gene are KGHSH and LQKENI. With V trimmed by 3 bases and J by 9 bases, 4 bases remained unmatched.

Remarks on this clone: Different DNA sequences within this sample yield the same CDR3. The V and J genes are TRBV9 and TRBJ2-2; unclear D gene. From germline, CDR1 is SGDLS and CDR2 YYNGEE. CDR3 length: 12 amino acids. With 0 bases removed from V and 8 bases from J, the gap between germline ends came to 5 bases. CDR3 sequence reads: CASSVATGELFF. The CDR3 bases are TGTGCCAGCAGCGTAGCTACGGGGGAGCTGTTTTTT. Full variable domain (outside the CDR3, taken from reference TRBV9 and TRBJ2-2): DSGVTQTPKHLITATGQRVTLRCSPRSGDLSVYWYQQSLDQGLQFLIQYYNGEERAKGNILERFSAQQFPDLHSELNLSSLELGDSALYFCASSVATGELFFGEGSRLTVL.